These T cell receptor beta chains were read from a single sample in a study of Ad26.COV2.S vaccination and SARS-CoV-2 variants. Method: immunoSEQ multiplex PCR; TCRdb's copy keeps in-frame clones and lacks some. This sample has about 440,000 clones, with 87% found just once. The material sequenced was peripheral blood, taken in a trial of Ad26.COV2.S vaccine versus placebo. The receptors shown here come from a person aged 18-65 years who received the Ad26.COV2.S COVID-19 vaccine or a placebo. Both conserved end residues are part of each CDR3. A row's size may be missing; if present it is once, few, many or a size class.

V gene	J gene	clone size	CDR3 protein
TRBV6-4	TRBJ1-1	NA	CASSMGRSYEAFF
TRBV30	TRBJ2-7	NA	CAWSVSRKDEQYF
TRBV5-1	TRBJ1-2	few	CASSILQGARGYTF
TRBV18	TRBJ1-4	NA	CASSPLASSPGSTNEKLFF
TRBV12-5	TRBJ1-1	NA	CASALLRDRGDEAFF
TRBV7-9	TRBJ2-7	NA	CASSLFGTGGYEQYF
TRBV18	TRBJ1-3	NA	CASSRGPLSSGNTIYF
TRBV5-4	TRBJ2-1	NA	CASSLRDFDEQFF
TRBV2	TRBJ1-5	NA	CASSEGTSENQPQHF
TRBV19	TRBJ1-5	few	CASSSDRAPQHF
TRBV9	TRBJ2-7	NA	CASSPSVDSGSVYEQYF
TRBV27	TRBJ2-1	NA	CASSFSLGYEQFF
TRBV28	TRBJ1-5	NA	CASSLSIGGESNQPQHF
TRBV7-8	TRBJ1-1	NA	CASSLRDRPNTEAFF
TRBV25-1	TRBJ2-2	NA	CASSSIGGTGELFF
TRBV28	TRBJ2-7	NA	CASSSPSGSVDEQYF
TRBV4-2	TRBJ1-3	few	CASSQVTGGTTSGNTIYF
TRBV6-6	TRBJ1-1	once	CASSLRNTEAFF
TRBV7-2	TRBJ1-1	NA	CASSLLPGRQVEAFF
TRBV6-2/TRBV6-3	TRBJ1-2	NA	CASSPRDPYSYGYTF
TRBV7-3	TRBJ2-3	NA	CASSLTGFGSGDDTQYF
TRBV5-1	TRBJ2-1	NA	CASSLGRGEQFF
TRBV9	TRBJ1-6	NA	CASSVGQGAQSPLHF
TRBV7-3	TRBJ2-3	NA	CASSPLAGGADTQYF
TRBV28	TRBJ2-3	NA	CASSSSPRAAAEDTQYF
TRBV27	TRBJ1-6	NA	CASSAGTANSPLHF